This T cell receptor beta chain was observed in a study of cytomegalovirus exposure and HLA in healthy donors (dated by TCRdb to 2015 to 2018). The study in broad terms: An earlier analysis of approximately 640 of the donors reported approximately 270 Gb of sequence data and around 120 million unique TCR beta sequences from around 200 million T cells. Besides the first cohort of approximately 710 subjects, a separate validation cohort made up of some 110 different subjects was used. HLA typing included class I and class II loci at four-digit resolution. A later analysis re-analyzed previously published TCR beta repertoires from about 730 donors and added high-resolution HLA genotyping to study TCR occurrence patterns. A later genetic analysis used genome-wide SNP genotypes for about 65% of the roughly 670 donors, treating that subset as a discovery cohort. Five DR-DQ haplotypes were handled as single units for association and clustering because linkage in the cohort was strong. In the later analysis, no new phenotypic data were used to find candidate immune exposures; instead, reliance was placed on TCR beta sequences and their occurrence across donors. The number of donors typed differed by locus, with 629-630 for A, B, C, DRB1 and DQB1, approximately 500 for DQA1, 600 to 610 for DPA1, and around 460 for DPB1. Using immunosequencing, the study profiled T cell repertoires from roughly 650 subjects and related those repertoires to cytomegalovirus serostatus. The aim of the study was to test whether cataloging public T cell receptors could identify signatures of past pathogen exposure. Across approximately 400 genotyped donors of the cohort, an average of about 240,000 unique TCR beta nucleotide sequences per donor were sequenced, and 15% to 20% of those sequences were non-productive. Of the 350 to 400 genotyped donors, 65% to 90% fell in the genetic ancestry cluster associated with self-reported Caucasian donors. Every discovery cohort repertoire had been produced on one sequencing platform. In an earlier analysis of 500 to 650 of the donors, high-throughput TCR beta sequencing was used to judge whether each TCR beta V gene segment behaved as functional or pseudogenic. Donor age, sex, ethnicity and CMV serostatus were collected together with the repertoire data. The study combined high-throughput TCR immunosequencing, statistical association of individual TCRs with disease status, and machine learning to predict cytomegalovirus infection status. About 320 gigabases of sequencing data and tens of millions of unique TCR sequences were included in an early release covering over 600 HLA-typed donors.

The library was made by the immunoSEQ multiplex PCR assay. A mixture of 60 forward primers for TCR Vbeta segments and 13 reverse primers for TCR Jbeta segments was used in the multiplex PCR. A multiplex PCR assay on genomic DNA amplified the CDR3 region of rearranged TCR beta genes. The amplified TCR beta libraries were sequenced on the Illumina HiSeq System as 87-base-pair reads. For the original study's pipeline: A later analysis tallied some 79 million unique TCR beta chains across the 660 or so repertoires, and around 9.9 million of those chains were shared by two or more donors. Raw reads were error-corrected and collapsed into unique sequences with a nearest-neighbor algorithm that merged closely related sequences to remove PCR and sequencing errors. Alignment of CDR3 sequences to IMGT reference sequences was used to assign V, D and J gene segments. For a sequence to be retained, a match of at least six nucleotides was required to both a V gene segment and a J gene segment. A rearrangement counted as productive if the CDR3 had no stop codons and remained in frame with V and J, and every other rearrangement counted as non-productive. Following IMGT convention, CDR3 was defined as the stretch from the second conserved V-encoded cysteine to the conserved J-encoded phenylalanine. In an earlier analysis of approximately 500 of the donors, sequences lacking an unambiguous match to a single V gene segment were excluded. An earlier analysis of almost 600 of the donors classified V segments as functional when productive rearrangements were above 56.7% and as segregating when the standard deviation between donors was above 5%. A statistical classification framework was built for diagnosing cytomegalovirus status from the catalog of TCR beta chain sequences. A later analysis assigned V and J genes by comparing TCR nucleotide sequences with IMGT/GENE-DB human TR gene sequences. Using the TCRdist pipeline, a later analysis assigned CDR3 sequences along with most-parsimonious VDJ recombination scenarios. In a later analysis, every TCR beta chain was defined by the combination of its CDR3 amino acid sequence and its V-gene family, and reads without a unique V-gene family were dropped. To address suspected cross-contamination and a sequencing artifact, a later analysis removed approximately 600 highly shared, low-generation-probability nucleotide sequences. In a later analysis, a clonal expansion index for each public chain was calculated from normalized within-repertoire ranks of inferred template counts. In a later analysis, generation probabilities were computed using a VDJ recombination model fitted to out-of-frame rearrangements, and the results were checked against IGoR. In a later analysis, hypergeometric tests were used to score TCR-TCR, TCR-HLA and TCR-CMV co-occurrence, with a repertoire-size bias correction applied to TCR pairs. A later analysis estimated false discovery rates by permuting HLA or CMV assignments 20 times. In a later analysis, co-occurring TCRs were grouped using DBSCAN, with TCRdist sequence similarity added in when clustering inside HLA-allele-positive subsets. Repertoires with fewer than 30,000 or more than 120,000 public chains, plus five repertoires with anomalous nucleotide sharing, were excluded from co-occurrence clustering. The table comes from immuneACCESS by way of TCRdb, which keeps in-frame sequences with V and J called. Part of the clones is missing from these tables; in studies checked, under half for an unresolved V gene and the rest for unknown reasons. V and J calls and clone size are copied from that table; D and trimming were computed from the DNA. A total of around 120,000 clones appear in this sample, 60% to 70% of them only once. Together, the top ten hold 3% to 4.5% of the sample.

General study outcomes and caveats: A later genetic analysis reported fewer N-insertions in productive TCRs among donors in an Asian-associated ancestry cluster than the roughly 620-donor mean. In this cohort, only TCR beta chains were sequenced, and detectable features were limited by the absence of alpha or paired-chain data. A further reported finding was that TCR beta sequences accurately predicted the HLA-A and HLA-B alleles for most subjects in the first cohort. A group of highly shared sequence variants was considered likely to be a technical artifact of the sequencing pipeline. Linkage disequilibrium might explain the correlated functional status among segregating V segments, but an unknown experimental factor could not be ruled out. In a later analysis, most CMV-associated TCR beta chains were found to appear HLA-restricted, with HLA associations seemingly driven largely by CMV exposure. Three of the identified cytomegalovirus-associated TCR beta chains were confirmed in vitro to be specific for cytomegalovirus antigens. In a later analysis, several top co-occurrence clusters were reported to appear linked to parvovirus B19, influenza, CMV and Epstein-Barr virus. The classifier was reported to diagnose cytomegalovirus status with high specificity and sensitivity in both the original cohort and the validation cohort. Because HLA typing was missing for some donors at each locus, association tests included only the typed subset. The 87-base-pair reads could not distinguish some IMGT-functional V segments, including TRBV6-2 and TRBV6-3, so those segments were excluded. In a later analysis, HLA-associated TCR beta chains showed more clonal expansion and lower generation probabilities than non-associated chains that were equally common. A later genetic analysis associated a missense DCLRE1C variant with V-gene and J-gene trimming of TCR beta chains, and an independent cohort replicated the association. A total of roughly 160 TCR beta chains were listed by the study as associated with cytomegalovirus. Presence/absence analyses assumed roughly uniform sequencing depth across donors, an assumption that may not hold. Specific HLA alleles were associated with 15,000 to 20,000 TCR beta sequences at a false discovery rate of 0.05 in a later analysis. In a later analysis, TCR association rates were found to vary across HLA loci, with the most associated TCRs seen for DRB1 alleles and the fewest for HLA-C alleles. The authors suggested that the approach could potentially be generalized to other disease states and immunological phenotypes. Strong co-occurrence of HLA alleles, especially DR and DQ, made assigning TCR associations to individual alleles difficult. Across donors, most TCR sequences were observed very rarely, whereas some public TCRs were present in many individuals. Because counts were too low, seventeen rarely observed V segments, including chromosome 9 orphons, were left out of the earlier analysis of a few hundred of the donors. Broadly in line with IMGT annotations, most TCR beta V segments showed up in productive rearrangements about 90% or about 30% of the time in an earlier analysis of 450 to 750 of the donors. The only immune exposure information available for the cohort was CMV serostatus.

There are 14 amino acids in the CDR3, from cysteine to phenylalanine inclusive. Only the CDR3 DNA stays, 42 bases, in frame from base 1. Taken from the germline V gene, the CDR1 and CDR2 loops are SGHRS and YFSETQ. Trimming takes 1 base from V and 4 bases from J, and the germline ends sit 9 bases apart. Note on this clone: The target of this receptor is not known. No much larger clone exists at a distance of one base, and base qualities are not known.

The cohort was made up of under 800 healthy bone marrow donors. At the time of sampling, every cohort member was nominally healthy, though immune exposures that went unrecorded were likely present. The donor was CMV seropositive and belonged to the group of more than 250 seropositive cohort members. A peripheral blood sample was provided by each donor, and peripheral blood mononuclear cells were used for TCR beta sequencing. The Qiagen DNeasy Blood Extraction Kit was used to extract genomic DNA from the blood cell samples. Recombination linked TRBV5-1 to TRBJ2-1, and perhaps TRBD2 as D gene, on 5 matching bases. The origin of this receptor is a young man in good health and CMV-seropositive. The sequenced sample was PBMCs. The nucleotides read TGCGCCAGCAGCTTGAGGACTGTGTACAATGAGCAGTTCTTC. Its protein product is CASSLRTVYNEQFF.